These T cell receptor beta chains were read from a single sample in a study of T cell responses to AZD1222 COVID-19 vaccine. Libraries were prepared by immunoSEQ multiplex PCR; TCRdb keeps only in-frame clonotypes and omits some of them. Of some 120,000 clones in the sample, about 88% were seen once. The specimen comprised peripheral blood, sampled 28 days after the second AZD1222 dose. These receptor sequences come from an adult who received the AZD1222 COVID-19 vaccine. Both conserved end residues are part of each CDR3. The order of the fields is V gene, D gene, J gene, clone size, CDR3 DNA, CDR3 protein. D genes are given only for firm matches. The listing skips clone size in some rows; elsewhere it reads once, few, many or a size class.

TRBV6-5	-	TRBJ1-1	-	TGTGCCAGCACTCTGGGGTGGGGCGTCACTGAAGCTTTCTTT	CASTLGWGVTEAFF
TRBV29-1	TRBD1	TRBJ2-3	-	TGCAGCGTTGAAGATATCAGGGGGCATGGAGATACGCAGTATTTT	CSVEDIRGHGDTQYF
TRBV7-2	TRBD2	TRBJ2-3	-	TGTGCCAGCAGCCCTGGGGGGCGGGGGGAGAACACAGATACGCAGTATTTT	CASSPGGRGENTDTQYF
TRBV28	TRBD1	TRBJ2-2	-	TGTGCCAGCAGCACAGGGGGATCCGTAGCCGGGGAGCTGTTTTTT	CASSTGGSVAGELFF
TRBV5-4	-	TRBJ1-6	-	TGTGCCAGCAGCTCATACGGGACACCGGGGGCCCTCCACTTT	CASSSYGTPGALHF
TRBV6-5	-	TRBJ2-7	-	TGTGCCAGCAGCTCGGGTATGTCCTACGAGCAGTACTTC	CASSSGMSYEQYF
TRBV6-1	TRBD1	TRBJ1-2	once	TGTGCCAGCAGTGAAGACGCAGGGGGCTTGGGCTATGGCTACACCTTC	CASSEDAGGLGYGYTF
TRBV19	-	TRBJ1-2	-	TGTGCCAGTAGTATCCAGGGTTACTATGGCTACACCTTC	CASSIQGYYGYTF
TRBV19	-	TRBJ2-3	-	TGTGCCAGTAGTATCGGGGCCTTGGGAACAGATACGCAGTATTTT	CASSIGALGTDTQYF
TRBV12-5	-	TRBJ2-6	-	TGTGCTAGTGGTTTGGTACAGTCCTCTGGGGCCAACGTCCTGACTTTC	CASGLVQSSGANVLTF
TRBV4-3	TRBD2	TRBJ2-7	-	TGCGCCAGCAGCCAAGATCCGGGGGGGGGACCCTACGAGCAGTACTTC	CASSQDPGGGPYEQYF
TRBV4-1	-	TRBJ1-2	once	TGCGCCAGCAGCCAAGATACCCCGGCGGGAGATGGCTACACCTTC	CASSQDTPAGDGYTF
TRBV2	-	TRBJ1-2	-	TGTGCCAGCACTCCAGGGACCCCAGGCTACACCTTC	CASTPGTPGYTF
TRBV5-8	-	TRBJ1-1	-	TGTGCCAGCAGCTCGGGCCTGCAGAACACTGAAGCTTTCTTT	CASSSGLQNTEAFF
TRBV6-5	-	TRBJ1-2	few	TGTGCCAGCAGTTACTCGGGGAGAACGGATGGCTACACCTTC	CASSYSGRTDGYTF
TRBV4-1	-	TRBJ1-1	-	TGCGCCAGCAGCTGGACCCGGGACCCAGGGCGCACTGAAGCTTTCTTT	CASSWTRDPGRTEAFF
TRBV9	-	TRBJ1-6	-	TGTGCCAGCAGCCCCCGTGGGGCAGGGAAATTCGGTTCACCCCTCCACTTT	CASSPRGAGKFGSPLHF
TRBV6-5	TRBD1	TRBJ1-2	-	TGTGCCAGCAGAACCGGACAGGGCGACTATGGCTACACCTTC	CASRTGQGDYGYTF
TRBV19	-	TRBJ1-6	-	TGTGCCAGTAGTATAACCGGGACCGCAAATTCACCCCTCCACTTT	CASSITGTANSPLHF
TRBV19	TRBD1	TRBJ2-3	-	TGTGCCAGTAGTATTGACAGGGGGGGCACAGATACGCAGTATTTT	CASSIDRGGTDTQYF
TRBV3-1/TRBV3-2	TRBD1	TRBJ1-1	-	TGTGCCAGCAGGGACAGGGCGTCGGGAGACACTGAAGCTTTCTTT	CASRDRASGDTEAFF
TRBV18	-	TRBJ1-2	-	TGTGCCAGCTCGCCCGGGGGAAATGACTATGGCTACACCTTC	CASSPGGNDYGYTF
TRBV6-5	-	TRBJ1-1	-	TGTGCCAGCAGTCCCCCGGGGAGGACTGAAGCTTTCTTT	CASSPPGRTEAFF
TRBV6-5	TRBD1	TRBJ1-4	-	TGTGCCAGCAGTCCCTCCGGGACAGGGGACCGAAAACTGTTTTTT	CASSPSGTGDRKLFF
TRBV6-5	-	TRBJ1-1	-	TGTGCCACCTTCAGGAGAAGGACTGAAGCTTTCTTT	CATFRRRTEAFF
TRBV12-3/TRBV12-4	-	TRBJ1-2	-	TGTGCCAGCAGCTTGGGACTTTCGGGTGGCTACACCTTC	CASSLGLSGGYTF
TRBV6-6	-	TRBJ2-4	-	TGTGCCAGCAGTTACTCCCCAGACAGGAGCATTCAGTACTTC	CASSYSPDRSIQYF
TRBV19	-	TRBJ1-2	once	TGTGCCAGTATCAACCTTGGGGTTCTCGACTATGGCTACACCTTC	CASINLGVLDYGYTF
TRBV7-6	TRBD1	TRBJ2-2	-	TGTGCCAGCAGCGCCAGGGGGCAAAACACCGGGGAGCTGTTTTTT	CASSARGQNTGELFF
TRBV2	-	TRBJ2-1	once	TGTGCCAGCACTGAACCCCTCAGCTCCTACAATGAGCAGTTCTTC	CASTEPLSSYNEQFF
TRBV3-1/TRBV3-2	TRBD2	TRBJ2-7	-	TGTGCCAGCACTACAGCGGGGGGGCCCTACGAGCAGTACTTC	CASTTAGGPYEQYF
TRBV27	-	TRBJ2-3	-	TGTGCCAGCAGTCCGAGGGGCGATTGGACAGATACGCAGTATTTT	CASSPRGDWTDTQYF
TRBV2	TRBD1	TRBJ1-2	few	TGTGCCAGCAGGCCAGACAGGGGAGGAAACTATGGCTACACCTTC	CASRPDRGGNYGYTF